This paragraph covers one T cell receptor (beta chain) sequence. Its antigen is undetermined. This CDR3 region has 16 residues. CDR1 SGHTA and CDR2 FQGNSA come from the germline V gene. The method, 5' RACE with UMI labels, was used to prepare the TRB cDNA libraries. TCRdb re-analyzed the 5' RACE reads; it lists each CDR3 protein once, without DNA. In all, the sample yields roughly 61,000 distinct CDR3 sequences. This sample was taken from a study of CXCR3-negative and CXCR3-positive naive CD8 T cells. Study details: Per-library TRB read counts averaged about 1.5 +/- 0.3 million, adding up to about 140 million in total. Study outcomes and limitations: Across naive subsets, surface CD5 expression was comparable, and TCR strength was inferred from properties of the TRB CDR3. Researchers report CXCR3 expression partially decreased after cryopreservation, with fresh PBMCs used in most assays. A higher hydrophobicity marked the TRB CDR3s of CXCR3-positive naive cells versus CXCR3-negative naive cells.

The chain couples TRBV7-2 to TRBJ2-1; TCRdb's D gene call, TRBD2, goes unchecked for lack of DNA. The material sequenced was naive CXCR3+ CD8+ T cells from blood. Subset described: CD45RO-CCR7+CD27+CD95- naive CD8+ T cells expressing CXCR3 (TNR3+). The receptor's source is a human donor in good health. Some clones in this sample may be carry-over from other donors' samples. The CDR3 loop reads CASSLVPSGGDNEQFF.